This TCR beta chain appears in the sequencing data of a study of T cells after yellow fever vaccination. TCRdb itself ran the 5' RACE reads through MiXCR, one entry per CDR3 protein. The table has 340,000 or so distinct CDR3 sequences, around 13% seen once. This clonotype was recorded a few times. CDR3 size: 14 residues. Germline-derived CDR1 and CDR2 are MNHEY and SMNVEV (reference sequence). The germline V and J ends were trimmed by 7 bases and 6 bases, with 18 bases remaining between them. The clonotype was recovered from a man between 18 and 35 years old who received the YFV17D yellow fever vaccine. Sequencing was performed on CD4+ T cells sorted from PBMCs, taken 15 days after the yellow fever booster vaccination. The rearrangement uses TRBV27 and TRBJ1-2; D might be TRBD1 (6 bases). CDR3 sequence (DNA): TGTGCCAGCACTTTGACAGGACGTTCGGATGGCTACACCTTC. Translated: CASTLTGRSDGYTF.